These 26 T cell receptor beta chains came from one sample sequenced in a study of cytomegalovirus exposure and HLA in healthy donors. It was with 60 Vbeta and 13 Jbeta primers that the PCR ran. Clones were read by immunoSEQ multiplex PCR, and TCRdb kept only the in-frame ones, dropping some. The sample lists about 59,000 clones, around 80% occurring once. Sequencing was performed on PBMCs. The source of these receptors is a woman aged 35 to 49 in good health and CMV-seronegative.

This chain joins TRBV11-2 and TRBJ1-2; perhaps TRBD1 as D (6 bases). CDR1 SGHAT and CDR2 FQNNGV come from the germline V gene. Trimming left V 4 bases short and J 4 bases short, with 16 bases between. This CDR3 comprises 15 residues. CDR3 nucleotide sequence: TGTGCCAGCAGCTCCGCTCCACAGGGCACCTATGGCTACACCTTC. Residues: CASSSAPQGTYGYTF. Together with reference TRBV11-2 and TRBJ1-2, the CDR3 gives the full variable domain: EAGVAQSPRYKIIEKRQSVAFWCNPISGHATLYWYQQILGQGPKLLIQFQNNGVVDDSQLPKDRFSAERLKGVDSTLKIQPAKLEDSAVYLCASSSAPQGTYGYTFGSGTRLTVV.

This clone was picked up a small number of times. The genes are TRBV27 and TRBJ2-2, with TRBD2 as a possible D gene (6 bases). The CDR3 sequence is 13 residues long. V lost 3 bases and J 6 bases, leaving 8 bases between the germline ends. Germline V gene sequence: CDR1 MNHEY, CDR2 SMNVEV (reference sequence). DNA of the CDR3: TGTGCCAGCAGTTTTTGGGAGGCCGGGGAGCTGTTTTTT. Its protein is CASSFWEAGELFF.

For the CDR3, the DNA is TGTGCCAGCTCTATGTTTAGCGGGAGGGCCGGTGCAGATACGCAGTATTTT. Its translation: CASSMFSGRAGADTQYF. The J gene is TRBJ2-3, the V gene TRBV18, with 11 bases that match TRBD2. The CDR3 length is 17 residues. Trimming cost V 6 bases and J 4 bases; bases outside gene matches: 12. The V gene's germline CDR1 is KGHSH and CDR2 LQKENI.

In nucleotides, the CDR3 is TGCGCCAGCAGCCCAACAGGGGACACTAATGAAAAACTGTTTTTT. This gives the protein CASSPTGDTNEKLFF. J is TRBJ1-4 and V is TRBV5-1; the match to TRBD1 covers 7 bases. The CDR3 runs 15 residues. J was trimmed by 2 bases and V by 4 bases; bases with no gene match: 5. Germline V gene data show CDR1 as SGHRS and CDR2 as YFSETQ.

The chain uses TRBV12-2 and TRBJ2-7; the D call TRBD2 from the table was never checked on the DNA. TRBV12-2 is annotated as a pseudogene. The CDR3 extends over 16 amino acids. CDR3 residues: CASRLVLSAASYEQYF. The CDR3 DNA follows: TGTGCAAGTCGCTTAGTCCTCTCTGCGGCCTCCTACGAGCAGTACTTC.

This sequence joins TRBV4-2 and TRBJ2-2, with 9 bases aligning to TRBD2. The junction had 6 bases not matched to a gene; V was cut back by 4 bases and J by 0 bases. The CDR3 consists of 17 residues. The germline CDR1 and CDR2 sequences are LGHNA and YNFKEQ. CDR3 region: CASSRASGAANTGELFF. CDR3 coding DNA: TGTGCCAGCAGCCGAGCTAGCGGGGCGGCGAACACCGGGGAGCTGTTTTTT.

This clone appeared once. The chain uses TRBV7-9 and TRBJ2-3; TRBD1 aligns across 7 bases. CDR3 length: 15 amino acids. V shed 5 bases and J 1 base; nucleotides not matched to a gene: 6. Per germline, CDR1 SEHNR and CDR2 FQNEAQ (reference sequence). In nucleotides, the CDR3 is TGTGCCAGCAGCCAGGAACAGGGGCGCACAGATACGCAGTATTTT. Translating it yields CASSQEQGRTDTQYF.

CDR3 sequence reads: CASSLTTDTYSGANVLTF. The CDR3 DNA sequence: TGCGCCAGCAGCTTGACCACAGATACTTACTCTGGGGCCAACGTCCTGACTTTC. The chain joins TRBV5-1 to TRBJ2-6, with no clear D. Trimming removed 1 base at V and 0 bases at J, with 14 bases between. This CDR3 comprises 18 residues. Germline lookup yields CDR1 SGHRS and CDR2 YFSETQ. The full variable domain, in which reference TRBV5-1 and TRBJ2-6 provide the parts outside the CDR3, is KAGVTQTPRYLIKTRGQQVTLSCSPISGHRSVSWYQQTPGQGLQFLFEYFSETQRNKGNFPGRFSGRQFSNSRSEMNVSTLELGDSALYLCASSLTTDTYSGANVLTFGAGSRLTVL.

This chain uses TRBV28 with TRBJ2-5, with a possible D match to TRBD1 (6 bases). The CDR3 consists of 15 residues. Germline CDR1 and CDR2: MDHEN and SYDVKM. The germline V and J ends were trimmed by 2 bases and 0 bases, with 10 bases remaining between them. This chain's CDR3 is CASSLLGQNQETQYF. Here the CDR3 DNA reads TGTGCCAGCAGTTTACTCGGACAGAACCAAGAGACCCAGTACTTC.

This clone was seen just once. The chain is built from TRBV12-5 and TRBJ2-1; unclear D gene. V lost 5 bases and J lost 6, with 8 bases in between. Germline CDR1 and CDR2: LGHNT and FRNRAP. The length of the CDR3 is 12 residues. As DNA, the CDR3 is TGTGCTAGTGGTCCTAGGTTCAATGAGCAGTTCTTC. This sequence encodes CASGPRFNEQFF.

J is TRBJ1-1 and V is TRBV29-1; D remains ambiguous. Germline lookup yields CDR1 SQVTM and CDR2 ANQGSEA. The CDR3 loop spans 14 amino acids. Between the trimmed V and J ends, which lost 1 base and 5 bases, there was a span of 14 bases. Here the CDR3 DNA reads TGCAGCGTTGAAGCCGGAGGGCTGGGGACTGAAGCTTTCTTT. This gives the protein CSVEAGGLGTEAFF.

V is TRBV14 and J is TRBJ2-3, with TRBD2 identical over 10 bases. V gave up 3 bases and J gave up 6 bases; unmatched junction bases: 6. This CDR3 spans 15 amino acids. The V gene's germline CDR1 is SGHDN and CDR2 FVKESK. This CDR3 reads CASSQAGTSDDTQYF. The CDR3 DNA is TGTGCCAGCAGCCAGGCCGGGACTAGCGACGATACGCAGTATTTT.

V usage is TRBV10-2 and J usage is TRBJ2-5; D remains unclear. The CDR3 is 13 residues long. V was shortened by 8 bases and J by 4 bases, with 14 bases between the two germline ends. Germline CDR1 and CDR2: WSHSY and SAAADI. The CDR3 nucleotides are TGCGCCAGCGGCACAGATCTTAGAGAGACCCAGTACTTC. It yields the protein CASGTDLRETQYF.

V and J are TRBV28 and TRBJ2-3, with 7 bases matching TRBD1. This CDR3 is built from 16 residues. V lost 4 bases to trimming and J lost 2 bases; unmatched junction nucleotides: 9. CDR1 is MDHEN, CDR2 SYDVKM, per germline. The CDR3 reads CASSSGTVLFTDTQYF. The CDR3 bases are TGTGCCAGCAGTTCCGGGACAGTTCTTTTCACAGATACGCAGTATTTT.

The CDR3 region has the DNA TGTGCCACCAGCAGGGGGGGACAGGCGAAACAGCCCCAGCATTTT. Translating it yields CATSRGGQAKQPQHF. This sequence joins TRBV15 and TRBJ1-5; TRBD1 matches 8 bases. CDR3 length: 15 residues. V trimming: 3 bases; J trimming: 7 bases; junction bases outside the gene matches: 8. Germline loops: CDR1 LNHNV, CDR2 YYDKDF (reference sequence).

The J gene is TRBJ2-5, the V gene TRBV6-4; TRBD1 aligns across 8 bases. This CDR3 region has 13 residues. V trimming: 3 bases; J trimming: 4 bases; junction bases outside the gene matches: 1. Germline CDR1 MRHNA, CDR2 SNTAGT. In nucleotides, the CDR3 is TGTGCCAGCAGTGAACAGGGGGGAGAGACCCAGTACTTC. Its translation: CASSEQGGETQYF.

This chain connects TRBV30 to TRBJ2-1; no clear D. Trimming pared 0 bases from V and 5 bases from J, leaving 5 bases between. The germline V gene encodes CDR1 GTSNPN and CDR2 SVGIG (reference sequence). This CDR3 is 12 amino acids long. This chain's CDR3 is CAWSVLNNEQFF. The CDR3 DNA follows: TGTGCCTGGAGTGTACTGAACAATGAGCAGTTCTTC.

Notes on this clone: An end of the junction does not agree with germline; a read error may underlie this. V is TRBV7-9 and J is TRBJ2-7, with D perhaps matching TRBD2 (6 bases). This CDR3 has 17 residues. Germline CDR1 is SEHNR and CDR2 is FQNEAQ (reference sequence). The CDR3 loop is CSSSLGASTRGKYEQYF. CDR3 sequence (DNA): TGTTCCAGCAGCTTAGGCGCGTCTACCCGGGGGAAGTACGAGCAGTACTTC.

This clone was picked up a small number of times. The V and J genes are TRBV4-1 and TRBJ2-6; D might be TRBD2 (6 bases). From germline, CDR1 is MGHRA and CDR2 YSYEKL. CDR3 length: 19 residues. Trimming took off 0 bases at V and 3 bases at J, with 18 bases between the two ends. This CDR3 is CASSQDRYSGELGANVLTF. In DNA form, the CDR3 reads TGCGCCAGCAGCCAAGATCGATATTCGGGGGAGCTTGGGGCCAACGTCCTGACTTTC.

The chain links TRBV6-1 to TRBJ2-1; TRBD2 aligns across 9 bases. Germline trimming cut 6 bases from V and 12 bases from J; bases unmatched to any gene: 12. This CDR3 is built from 14 residues. Germline V gives CDR1 MNHNS, CDR2 SASEGT. CDR3 DNA: TGTGCCAGCAGACTAGGCGGGAGGGAAATCGGGCAGTTCTTC. Translating it yields CASRLGGREIGQFF.

In regard to this clone: The junction departs from the called germline gene at one end, perhaps through a read error. Other DNA sequences in this specimen translate into the identical CDR3. V is TRBV7-2 and J is TRBJ2-7, with 10 bases that match TRBD2. This CDR3 has 17 residues. The germline gives CDR1 SGHTA, CDR2 FQGNSA. The CDR3 DNA is TGCGCCAGCAGCTTAGCGGTGGCTAGCGGGAGTAAAGTCGAGCAGTACTTC. Amino acid sequence: CASSLAVASGSKVEQYF.

This clone was seen only once. The V gene is TRBV18, the J gene TRBJ2-1; TRBD2 matches at 11 bases. The germline gives CDR1 KGHSH, CDR2 LQKENI. This CDR3 comprises 15 residues. V dropped 4 bases and J dropped 2; count of bases not matched to a gene: 1. The CDR3 sequence: CASSLSGRAYNEQFF. For the CDR3, the DNA is TGTGCCAGCTCACTTAGCGGGAGGGCCTACAATGAGCAGTTCTTC.

The V call is TRBV6-5, the J call TRBJ2-2; 7 nucleotides line up with TRBD2. The CDR3 extends over 15 amino acids. Germline loops: CDR1 MNHEY, CDR2 SVGAGI. V lost 6 bases, J lost 0 bases, and 4 bases stayed unmatched. In DNA, the CDR3 is TGTGCCAGCAGGGCCGGGACTACGAACACCGGGGAGCTGTTTTTT. The encoded protein is CASRAGTTNTGELFF.

This clone was observed a handful of times. The chain links TRBV2 to TRBJ2-7; D possibly corresponds to TRBD1 (6 bases). The CDR3 is 15 residues long. CDR1 SNHLY and CDR2 FYNNEI come from the germline V gene. The V end lost 0 bases, the J end lost 0 bases, and 9 bases lay between the germline ends. CDR3 protein: CASSEADRSSYEQYF. The CDR3 DNA follows: TGTGCCAGCAGTGAAGCCGACAGGAGCTCCTACGAGCAGTACTTC.

The CDR3 loop reads CASSVGQGAVSYEQYF. In DNA form, the CDR3 reads TGTGCCAGCAGCGTAGGACAGGGGGCCGTTTCCTACGAGCAGTACTTC. This chain uses TRBV9 with TRBJ2-7; 10 bases are a match to TRBD1. J gave up 1 base and V 0 bases, and 4 bases lay outside the gene matches. CDR3 length: 16 amino acids. CDR1 and CDR2 from the germline V gene are SGDLS and YYNGEE.

The rearrangement uses TRBV12-2 and TRBJ1-1. TRBV12-2 is reported as a pseudogene. The CDR3 extends over 13 amino acids. The CDR3 protein is CASRLNYRAEAFF. CDR3 DNA: TGTGCAAGTCGCTTAAACTATCGGGCTGAAGCTTTCTTT.